This T cell receptor (beta chain) stems from a study of OX40 agonist ivuxolimab in advanced cancers. At the level of the whole study: Ivuxolimab was a fully human IgG2 agonistic monoclonal antibody targeting the costimulatory receptor OX40 (CD134). Intravenous ivuxolimab was administered to patients every 2 weeks at six dose levels: 0.01, 0.1, 0.3, 1.5, 3 and 10 mg/kg. Of the approximately 54 dose-escalation patients, hepatocellular carcinoma was present in around 19, melanoma in approximately 15, renal cell carcinoma in 9 and head and neck cancer in 9. In the dose-escalation cohort, nearly 85% of patients were male, and the mean age was approximately 60 years with a range of roughly 23 to 79. Prior anti-PD-1, anti-PD-L1 or anti-CTLA-4 therapy was permitted, and 40% of dose-escalation patients had received checkpoint inhibitors. Partial responses occurred in three dose-escalation patients: two with cutaneous melanoma and one with hepatocellular carcinoma. The purpose of peripheral TCRbeta sequencing was to test whether ivuxolimab changed TCR sequence diversity and led to clonal T-cell expansion. The monotherapy dose-escalation portion (N ≈ 56 patients) of the phase I ivuxolimab trial is reported in the paper.

Patients with autoimmune disease history or receiving systemic immunosuppression were excluded from the trial. Peripheral blood for TCR sequencing was collected from all dose cohorts at baseline, on cycle 4 day 1, and on cycle 7 day 1. Samples came from an open-label, multicenter, first-in-human phase I dose-escalation trial of ivuxolimab. Adults with locally advanced or metastatic head and neck squamous cell, hepatocellular, melanoma or renal cell carcinoma were enrolled in the trial. Before TCR sequencing, CD4+ T cells and CD8+ T cells were sorted from peripheral blood as separate populations. For sequencing of the TCRbeta CDR3 region, genomic DNA was extracted from the sorted cells. The immunoSEQ Assay was used to sequence the TCRbeta CDR3 regions. TCRdb mirrors the immuneACCESS table, restricted to in-frame sequences. Some clones are absent from its copies; in checked studies, under half trace to an unresolved V gene, and the reason for the others is unknown. For this sample there are approximately 87,000 clones; 88% appear just once. The ten largest clonotypes hold around 4.1% of the sample.

Broader findings and caveats from the paper: The antigen specificity of the clonally expanded peripheral T cells was not determined. Clonal expansion of both CD4+ and CD8+ blood T cells was observed from baseline to week 6 at doses 0.1 to 3.0 mg/kg. Low levels of normalized T-cell clonal expansion were also seen in some nonresponding patients. In the 0.1-3.0 mg/kg groups, partial responders had among the lowest normalized peripheral clonal expansion, particularly in CD8+ T cells. After ivuxolimab, more expanded clones were found on average in CD8+ T cells than in CD4+ T cells.

This clone has only a few counts. Its antigen remains unidentified. Per-base qualities were not stored, and no clone one base away is much larger. The receptor's source is an adult with an advanced solid tumor such as melanoma, head and neck, liver or kidney cancer. Specimen: CD4+ or CD8+ T cells sorted from blood, collected in a trial of the OX40 agonist ivuxolimab.

The CDR3 has the sequence CASSGVAGDFREQYF. The DNA sequence is given as TGTGCCAGCAGCGGGGTAGCGGGAGATTTTCGCGAGCAGTACTTC. The rearranged chain carries TRBV5-4 and TRBJ2-7; 9 bases in between match TRBD2. V is trimmed back by 4 bases and J by 6 bases, and the junction contains 11 bases that no gene match accounts for. CDR1 and CDR2, per the germline V gene (reference sequence), are SGHNT and YYREEE. The CDR3 spans 15 residues, from the cysteine through the phenylalanine. Just CDR3 DNA is preserved here, 45 bases in frame from base 1. The CDR3, completed at both ends by the reference TRBV5-4 and TRBJ2-7 genes, gives the full variable domain ETGVTQSPTHLIKTRGQQVTLRCSSQSGHNTVSWYQQALGQGPQFIFQYYREEENGRGNFPPRFSGLQFPNYSSELNVNALELDDSALYLCASSGVAGDFREQYFGPGTRLTVT.